This TCR beta chain appears in the sequencing data of a study of T cell repertoires in cytomegalovirus infection. Study information: CMV infection plus the matching HLA type was flagged by public TCR beta signatures. General study results and limits: Using cumulative public TCR beta family frequency, the authors identified those who carried CMV together with the relevant HLA. HLA-C-restricted CMV clonotypes gave the most frequent clonotype in two of eight donors.

This clonotype has a handful of counts. Its antigen remains unknown. TCRdb independently ran MiXCR on the reads; one entry per CDR3 protein. The data contain hundreds of thousands of distinct CDR3 sequences, about 31% of them singletons. The CDR3 spans 13 residues. The V gene lost 2 bases and the J gene lost 6 bases, with 11 bases spanning the gap. From germline, CDR1 is MNHEY and CDR2 SVGAGI. The sequencing here drew on cultured CD8+ T cells from PBMCs, taken from culture after CMV antigen stimulation. V and J are TRBV6-5 and TRBJ2-7; tentatively, D is TRBD2 (6 bases). This clonotype originated in a human donor in good health (CMV status not recorded). Some clones in this sample may be carry-over from other donors' samples. In nucleotides, the CDR3 is TGTGCCAGCAGTTACCCCGGCGGGGCCGAGCAGTACTTC. Its protein is CASSYPGGAEQYF.